These 17 T cell receptor beta chains were all obtained from the same sample, sequenced in a study of cytomegalovirus exposure and HLA in healthy donors. Amplification used 60 Vbeta primers and 13 Jbeta primers. Generated by immunoSEQ multiplex PCR, the TCRdb table keeps only in-frame clones and is missing some. The top ten hold about 1.4% of the sample, which has about 200,000 clones, around 83% seen once. The sample was PBMCs. These receptors were obtained from a girl aged 5-17 years in good health and CMV-seronegative.

The genes are TRBV5-1 and TRBJ2-1; 12 bases are shared with TRBD2. The CDR3 is 16 residues long. Germline lookup yields CDR1 SGHRS and CDR2 YFSETQ. With V trimmed by 4 bases and J by 4 bases, 6 bases remained unmatched. The CDR3: CASSPRTSGTYNEQFF. CDR3 nucleotide sequence: TGCGCCAGCAGCCCCCGGACTAGCGGGACTTACAATGAGCAGTTCTTC.

The chain has TRBV28 and TRBJ1-3; 10 nucleotides align to TRBD1. Trimming cost V 8 bases and J 3 bases; bases outside gene matches: 13. The CDR3 sequence is 17 residues long. Per the germline V gene, CDR1 is MDHEN and CDR2 is SYDVKM. The CDR3 sequence is CASGPADRGNLGNTIYF. The CDR3 nucleotides read TGTGCCAGCGGACCCGCGGACAGGGGGAACCTTGGAAACACCATATATTTT.

This chain connects TRBV6-6 to TRBJ2-5; TRBD1 matches at 8 bases. Germline V gives CDR1 MNHNY, CDR2 SVGAGI (reference sequence). The ends lost 2 bases at V and 5 bases at J; junction bases unmatched: 7. The CDR3 length is 15 residues. The CDR3 coding sequence is TGTGCCAGCAGTTACAGCACAGGGGGTATGGAGACCCAGTACTTC. This translates into CASSYSTGGMETQYF.

This clone occurred once. This rearrangement joins TRBV4-1 to TRBJ1-5; D is ambiguous. The V end lost 0 bases, the J end lost 1 base, and 7 bases lay between the germline ends. The germline gives CDR1 MGHRA, CDR2 YSYEKL. The CDR3 runs 15 residues. CDR3: CASSQERGSNQPQHF. In DNA form, the CDR3 reads TGCGCCAGCAGCCAAGAACGAGGGAGCAATCAGCCCCAGCATTTT.

Concerning this clone: This sample includes further DNA sequences coding for the same CDR3. The gene calls are TRBV6-5 and TRBJ1-2; TRBD1 aligns across 10 bases. There are 15 residues in the CDR3. Germline lookup yields CDR1 MNHEY and CDR2 SVGAGI. The ends lost 6 bases at V and 4 bases at J; junction bases unmatched: 8. CDR3 in amino acids: CASRMTGGGSYGYTF. The CDR3 DNA reads as TGTGCCAGCAGGATGACAGGGGGCGGGAGCTATGGCTACACCTTC.

The rearrangement uses TRBV25-1 and TRBJ2-2; maybe TRBD2 (5 bases). The CDR3 is 12 residues long. Trimming left V 8 bases short and J 5 bases short, with 9 bases between. Germline values: CDR1 MGHDK, CDR2 SYGVNS. CDR3 sequence (DNA): TGTGCCAGCCCTCGGGATACCGGGGAGCTGTTTTTT. Its protein product is CASPRDTGELFF.

The rearrangement joins TRBV9 to TRBJ2-1; 9 bases match TRBD2. The CDR3 is 15 residues long. The germline V gene encodes CDR1 SGDLS and CDR2 YYNGEE. J gave up 1 base and V 3 bases, and 2 bases lay outside the gene matches. The CDR3 nucleotides are TGTGCCAGCAGCGCAGCGGGGGGTTCCTACAATGAGCAGTTCTTC. Translation: CASSAAGGSYNEQFF.

This chain joins TRBV10-2 and TRBJ1-4; 9 positions match TRBD1. V lost 6 bases to trimming and J lost 5 bases; unmatched junction nucleotides: 7. The CDR3 runs to 15 residues. Germline lookup yields CDR1 WSHSY and CDR2 SAAADI. The CDR3: CASREGQGQNEKLFF. Here the CDR3 DNA reads TGCGCCAGCAGGGAGGGACAGGGCCAAAATGAAAAACTGTTTTTT.

The chain has TRBV29-1 and TRBJ1-1; no clear D gene. Germline CDR1 and CDR2: SQVTM and ANQGSEA. The CDR3 contains 11 residues. V dropped 7 bases and J dropped 1 base, with 7 bases sitting between them. CDR3 loop: CSALWNTEAFF. For the CDR3, the DNA is TGCAGCGCCCTGTGGAACACTGAAGCTTTCTTT.

The chain combines TRBV7-9 with TRBJ2-1; D remains unclear. Trimming stripped 3 bases from V and 1 base from J, with 7 bases between. The CDR3 sequence is 14 residues long. Germline CDR1 and CDR2: SEHNR and FQNEAQ (reference sequence). DNA of the CDR3: TGTGCCAGCAGCTTGAGTGTATCCTACAATGAGCAGTTCTTC. This sequence encodes CASSLSVSYNEQFF.

CDR3 in amino acids: CASSFPPVFHEPVTEAFF. In DNA form, the CDR3 reads TGTGCCAGCAGTTTCCCACCTGTTTTTCACGAACCAGTAACTGAAGCTTTCTTT. The chain links TRBV28 to TRBJ1-1, with D uncertain. V was shortened by 3 bases and J by 5 bases, with 25 bases between the two germline ends. The CDR3 covers 18 residues. Germline V gene sequence: CDR1 MDHEN, CDR2 SYDVKM.

The V gene is TRBV28, the J gene TRBJ2-3, with a possible D match to TRBD1 (6 bases). The CDR3 has 15 residues. The germline gives CDR1 MDHEN, CDR2 SYDVKM. Deletions cut 5 bases from V and 2 bases from J, with 14 bases between. CDR3 residues: CASSRGQYNTDTQYF. In nucleotides, the CDR3 is TGTGCCAGCAGTCGCGGACAGTACAACACAGATACGCAGTATTTT.

As for this clone: One junction end does not reproduce the germline sequence, and a read error may be involved. This rearrangement joins TRBV7-9 to TRBJ1-3; no firm D call. The CDR3 has 15 residues. Germline CDR1 SEHNR, CDR2 FQNEAQ (reference sequence). The CDR3 DNA reads TGTTCCAGCAGCTTACAAGAGAGCTCTGGAAACACCATATATTTT. Its translation is CSSSLQESSGNTIYF.

The rearrangement joins TRBV6-1 to TRBJ2-7, with 7 bases aligning to TRBD1. The CDR3 consists of 14 residues. The trim removed 5 bases at V and 2 bases at J, leaving 6 bases unmatched. The germline CDR1 and CDR2 sequences are MNHNS and SASEGT. CDR3 sequence: CASSPQTGTYEQYF. As DNA, the CDR3 is TGTGCCAGCAGTCCCCAGACAGGGACCTACGAGCAGTACTTC.

V is TRBV18 and J is TRBJ1-2, with 9 bases identical to TRBD1. The CDR3 consists of 15 residues. V dropped 3 bases and J dropped 3; count of bases not matched to a gene: 5. In germline, CDR1 is KGHSH, CDR2 LQKENI. CDR3 nucleotides: TGTGCCAGCTCACCCCGGACAGGGGCGTACTATGGCTACACCTTC. Its protein product is CASSPRTGAYYGYTF.

The gene calls are TRBV4-2 and TRBJ2-1; 8 nucleotides agree with TRBD2. There are 16 residues in the CDR3. Losses at the gene ends were 4 bases for V and 0 bases for J; bases not matched to a gene: 5. The germline V gene encodes CDR1 LGHNA and CDR2 YNFKEQ. This chain's CDR3 is CASSPYLAGSYNEQFF. Written as DNA, the CDR3 is TGTGCCAGCAGCCCATACCTAGCGGGCTCCTACAATGAGCAGTTCTTC.

This rearrangement joins TRBV14 to TRBJ1-6, with D unresolved. V dropped 5 bases and J dropped 6 bases, with 20 bases sitting between them. The CDR3 extends over 17 amino acids. Germline V lookup: CDR1 SGHDN, CDR2 FVKESK. The CDR3 DNA is TGTGCCAGCAGCAAACGAACCCCCACAGTCACTAATTCACCCCTCCACTTT. The encoded protein is CASSKRTPTVTNSPLHF.